This TCR beta chain was sequenced during a study of T cells of healthy individuals. Germline values: CDR1 MNHEY, CDR2 SVGEGT. V was shortened by 7 bases and J by 5 bases, with 15 bases between the two germline ends. The CDR3 loop spans 14 amino acids. From the 5' RACE reads, TCRdb called clonotypes with MiXCR, one entry per CDR3 protein. This table holds approximately 100,000 distinct CDR3 sequences, about 16% found once. In its sample, this clonotype was seen a few times. This clonotype was obtained from a human donor in good health. The V gene is TRBV6-2 or TRBV6-3, the J gene TRBJ2-1; the D gene is possibly TRBD2 (6 bases). The CDR3 DNA reads TGTGCCAGCACCTTCAGGGAGGCCCACAATGAGCAGTTCTTC. This gives the protein CASTFREAHNEQFF.